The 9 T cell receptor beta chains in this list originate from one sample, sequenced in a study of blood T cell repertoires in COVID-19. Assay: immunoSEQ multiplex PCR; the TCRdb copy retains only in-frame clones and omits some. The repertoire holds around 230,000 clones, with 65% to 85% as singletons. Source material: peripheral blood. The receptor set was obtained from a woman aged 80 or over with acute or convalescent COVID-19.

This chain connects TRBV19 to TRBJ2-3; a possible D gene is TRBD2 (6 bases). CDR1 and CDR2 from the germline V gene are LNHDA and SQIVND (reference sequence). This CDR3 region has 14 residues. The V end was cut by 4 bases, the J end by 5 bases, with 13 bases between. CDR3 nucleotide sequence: TGTGCCAGTAGTAGGGGTTCCGGGGGAGATACGCAGTATTTT. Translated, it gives CASSRGSGGDTQYF.

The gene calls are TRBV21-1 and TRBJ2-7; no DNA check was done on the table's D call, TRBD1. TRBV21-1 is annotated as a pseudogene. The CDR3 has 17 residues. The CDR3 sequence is CASSIDDPAGCIREQYF. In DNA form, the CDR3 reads TGTGCCAGCAGCATTGATGACCCGGCAGGGTGTATTCGCGAGCAGTACTTC.

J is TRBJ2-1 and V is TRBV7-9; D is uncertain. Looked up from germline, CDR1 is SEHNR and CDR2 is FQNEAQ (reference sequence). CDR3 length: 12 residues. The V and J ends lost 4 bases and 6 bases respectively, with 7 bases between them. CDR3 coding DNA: TGTGCCAGCAGCTCGGTTGGCAATGAGCAGTTCTTC. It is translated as CASSSVGNEQFF.

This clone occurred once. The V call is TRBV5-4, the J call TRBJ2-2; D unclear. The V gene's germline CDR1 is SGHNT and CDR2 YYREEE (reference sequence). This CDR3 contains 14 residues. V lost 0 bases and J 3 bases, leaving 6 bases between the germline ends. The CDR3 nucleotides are TGTGCCAGCAGCTTGGGGAGATACACCGGGGAGCTGTTTTTT. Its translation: CASSLGRYTGELFF.

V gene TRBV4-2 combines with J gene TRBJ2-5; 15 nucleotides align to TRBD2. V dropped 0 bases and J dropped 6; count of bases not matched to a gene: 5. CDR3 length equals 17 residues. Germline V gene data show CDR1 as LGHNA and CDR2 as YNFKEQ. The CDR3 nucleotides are TGTGCCAGCAGCCAAGATCTTGGGACTAGCGGGAGGCAGACCCAGTACTTC. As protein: CASSQDLGTSGRQTQYF.

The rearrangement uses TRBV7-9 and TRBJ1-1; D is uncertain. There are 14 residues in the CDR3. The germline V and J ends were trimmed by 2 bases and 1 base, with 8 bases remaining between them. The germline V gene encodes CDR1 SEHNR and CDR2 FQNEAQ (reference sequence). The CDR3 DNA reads TGTGCCAGCAGCTTATTCGAGGGGAACACTGAAGCTTTCTTT. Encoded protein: CASSLFEGNTEAFF.

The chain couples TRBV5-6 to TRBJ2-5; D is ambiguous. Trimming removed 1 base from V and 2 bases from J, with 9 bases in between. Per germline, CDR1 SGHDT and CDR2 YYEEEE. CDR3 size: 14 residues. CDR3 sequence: CASSLRTPQETQYF. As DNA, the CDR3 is TGTGCCAGCAGCTTGCGAACTCCTCAAGAGACCCAGTACTTC. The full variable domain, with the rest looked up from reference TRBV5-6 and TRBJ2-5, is DAGVTQSPTHLIKTRGQQVTLRCSPKSGHDTVSWYQQALGQGPQFIFQYYEEEERQRGNFPDRFSGHQFPNYSSELNVNALLLGDSALYLCASSLRTPQETQYFGPGTRLLVL.

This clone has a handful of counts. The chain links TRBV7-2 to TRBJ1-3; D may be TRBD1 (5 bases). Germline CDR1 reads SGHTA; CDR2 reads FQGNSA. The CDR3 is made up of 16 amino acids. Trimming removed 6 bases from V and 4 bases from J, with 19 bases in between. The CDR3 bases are TGTGCCAGCAGTCCTGGAGGGGCAGGGCGCGGAAACACCATATATTTT. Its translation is CASSPGGAGRGNTIYF. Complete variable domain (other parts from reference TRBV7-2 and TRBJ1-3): GAGVSQSPSNKVTEKGKDVELRCDPISGHTALYWYRQSLGQGLEFLIYFQGNSAPDKSGLPSDRFSAERTGGSVSTLTIQRTQQEDSAVYLCASSPGGAGRGNTIYFGEGSWLTVV.

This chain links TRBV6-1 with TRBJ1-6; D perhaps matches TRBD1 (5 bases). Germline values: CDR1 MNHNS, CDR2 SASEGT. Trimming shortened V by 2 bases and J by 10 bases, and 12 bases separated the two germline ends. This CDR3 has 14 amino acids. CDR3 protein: CASSESSQGSPLHF. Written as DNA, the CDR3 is TGTGCCAGCAGTGAATCATCCCAGGGCTCACCCCTCCACTTT.